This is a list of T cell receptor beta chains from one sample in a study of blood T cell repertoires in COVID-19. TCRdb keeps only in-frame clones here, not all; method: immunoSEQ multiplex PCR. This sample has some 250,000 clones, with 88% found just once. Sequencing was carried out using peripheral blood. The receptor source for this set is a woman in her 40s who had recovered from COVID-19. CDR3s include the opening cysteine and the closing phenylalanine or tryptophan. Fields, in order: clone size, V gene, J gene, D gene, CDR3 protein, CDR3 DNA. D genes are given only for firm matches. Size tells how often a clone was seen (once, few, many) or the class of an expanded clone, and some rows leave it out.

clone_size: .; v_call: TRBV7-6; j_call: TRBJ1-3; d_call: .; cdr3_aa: CASSPRGLSGNTIYF; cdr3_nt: TGTGCCAGCAGCCCCCGTGGCCTCTCTGGAAACACCATATATTTT
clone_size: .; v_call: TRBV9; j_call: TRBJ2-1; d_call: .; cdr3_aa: CASSVEGRRGYEQFF; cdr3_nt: TGTGCCAGCAGCGTAGAGGGAAGGAGGGGCTATGAGCAGTTCTTC
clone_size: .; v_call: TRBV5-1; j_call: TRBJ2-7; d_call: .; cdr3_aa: CASSLGGGARSSYEQYF; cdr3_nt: TGCGCCAGCAGCTTGGGTGGGGGGGCAAGGAGCTCCTACGAGCAGTACTTC
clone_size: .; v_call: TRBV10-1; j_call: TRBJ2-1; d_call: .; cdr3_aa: CASTPGGTYNEQFF; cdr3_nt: TGCGCCAGCACACCTGGGGGGACCTACAATGAGCAGTTCTTC
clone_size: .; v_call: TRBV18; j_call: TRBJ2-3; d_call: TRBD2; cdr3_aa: CASSPGLAGLPDTQYF; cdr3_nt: TGTGCCAGCTCACCAGGGCTAGCGGGCCTCCCAGATACGCAGTATTTT
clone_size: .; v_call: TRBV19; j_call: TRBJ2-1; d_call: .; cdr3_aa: CASSIPGPTAKFF; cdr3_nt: TGTGCCAGTAGTATCCCAGGGCCTACTGCCAAGTTCTTC
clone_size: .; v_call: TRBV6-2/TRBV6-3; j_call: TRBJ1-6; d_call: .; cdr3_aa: CASSPPTTSGSPLHF; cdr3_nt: TGTGCCAGCAGCCCGCCCACAACCTCGGGTTCACCCCTCCACTTT
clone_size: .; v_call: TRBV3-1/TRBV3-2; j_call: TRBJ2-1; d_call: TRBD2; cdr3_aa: CASSQGLAGDEQFF; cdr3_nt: TGTGCCAGCAGCCAGGGGCTAGCGGGCGATGAGCAGTTCTTC
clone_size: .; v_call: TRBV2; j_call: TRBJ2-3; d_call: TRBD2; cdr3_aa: CASRPGTTTDTQYF; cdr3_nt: TGTGCCAGCAGGCCCGGGACTACCACAGATACGCAGTATTTT
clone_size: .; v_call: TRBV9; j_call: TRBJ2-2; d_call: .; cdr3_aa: CASSSRGSEVGGELFF; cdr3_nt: TGTGCCAGCAGCTCCCGGGGTAGCGAAGTCGGCGGGGAGCTGTTTTTT
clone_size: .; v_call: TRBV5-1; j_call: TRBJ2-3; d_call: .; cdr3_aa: CANSTGDTQYF; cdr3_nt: TGCGCCAACTCAACGGGGGATACGCAGTATTTT
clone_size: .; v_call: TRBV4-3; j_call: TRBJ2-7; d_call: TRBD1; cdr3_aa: CASSQGGTGPYEQYF; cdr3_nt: TGCGCCAGCAGCCAAGGCGGGACAGGGCCCTACGAGCAGTACTTC
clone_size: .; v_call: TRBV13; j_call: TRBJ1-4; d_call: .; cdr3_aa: CASSLGPATNEKLFF; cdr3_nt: TGTGCCAGCAGCTTAGGCCCTGCAACTAATGAAAAACTGTTTTTT
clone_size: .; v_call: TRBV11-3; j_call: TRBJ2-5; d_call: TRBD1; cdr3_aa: CASSPGQGEAQYF; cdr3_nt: TGTGCCAGCAGCCCCGGACAGGGAGAGGCCCAGTACTTC
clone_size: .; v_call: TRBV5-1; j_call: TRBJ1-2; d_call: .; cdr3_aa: CASSLVGVNYGYTF; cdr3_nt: TGCGCCAGCAGCTTGGTCGGGGTAAACTATGGCTACACCTTC
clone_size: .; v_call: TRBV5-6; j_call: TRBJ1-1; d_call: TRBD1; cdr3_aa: CASRLDRANTEAFF; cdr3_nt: TGTGCCAGCAGGCTCGACAGGGCAAACACTGAAGCTTTCTTT
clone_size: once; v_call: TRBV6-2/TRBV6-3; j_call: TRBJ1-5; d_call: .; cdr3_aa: CASSPDTPKRPQHF; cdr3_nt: TGTGCCAGCAGTCCCGACACGCCTAAGAGGCCCCAGCATTTT
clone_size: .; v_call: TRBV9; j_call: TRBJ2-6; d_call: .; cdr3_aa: CASSPRQELTSGANVLTF; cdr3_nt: TGTGCCAGCAGCCCCAGACAGGAACTAACCTCTGGGGCCAACGTCCTGACTTTC
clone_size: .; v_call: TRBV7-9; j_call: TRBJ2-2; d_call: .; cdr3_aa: CASTRGGELFF; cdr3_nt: TGTGCCAGCACCCGGGGCGGGGAGCTGTTTTTT
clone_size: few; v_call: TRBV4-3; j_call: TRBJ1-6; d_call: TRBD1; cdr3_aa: CASSQDRDRGNSPLHF; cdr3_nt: TGCGCCAGCAGCCAAGACCGGGACAGGGGGAATTCACCCCTCCACTTT
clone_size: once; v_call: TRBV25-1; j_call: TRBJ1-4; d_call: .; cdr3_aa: CASSTPQGTTNEKLFF; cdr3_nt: TGTGCCAGCAGTACCCCCCAGGGCACAACTAATGAAAAACTGTTTTTT
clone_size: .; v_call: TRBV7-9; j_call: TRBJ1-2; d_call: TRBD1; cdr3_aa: CASSLSRGEGYTF; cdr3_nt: TGTGCCAGCAGCTTATCCAGGGGGGAAGGCTACACCTTC
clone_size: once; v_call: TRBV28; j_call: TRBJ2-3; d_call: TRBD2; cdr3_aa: CASRPRGGTDTQYF; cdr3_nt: TGTGCCAGCAGACCCCGCGGGGGGACAGATACGCAGTATTTT
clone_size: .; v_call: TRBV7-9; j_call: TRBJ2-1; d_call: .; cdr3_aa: CASSPQVGEQFF; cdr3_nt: TGTGCCAGCAGCCCCCAGGTGGGTGAGCAGTTCTTC
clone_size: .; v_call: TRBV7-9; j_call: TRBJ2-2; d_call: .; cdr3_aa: CASSPTGPPNTGELFF; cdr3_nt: TGTGCCAGCAGCCCCACAGGGCCCCCGAACACCGGGGAGCTGTTTTTT
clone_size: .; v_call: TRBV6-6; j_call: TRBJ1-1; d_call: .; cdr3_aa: CASSYPRQVPEAFF; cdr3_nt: TGTGCCAGCAGTTACCCCAGACAGGTCCCTGAAGCTTTCTTT
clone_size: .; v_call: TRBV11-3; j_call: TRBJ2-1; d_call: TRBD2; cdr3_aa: CASSLQGGSIGNEQFF; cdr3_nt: TGTGCCAGCAGCCTCCAGGGCGGGAGTATTGGCAATGAGCAGTTCTTC
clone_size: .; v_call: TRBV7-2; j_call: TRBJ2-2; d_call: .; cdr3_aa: CASTFPPTGPSAGELFF; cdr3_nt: TGTGCCAGCACCTTCCCTCCGACAGGCCCCAGCGCCGGGGAGCTGTTTTTT
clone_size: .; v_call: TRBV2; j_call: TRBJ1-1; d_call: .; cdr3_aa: CASSKNTGTSGTEAFF; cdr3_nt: TGTGCCAGCAGTAAAAATACCGGGACTTCCGGGACTGAAGCTTTCTTT
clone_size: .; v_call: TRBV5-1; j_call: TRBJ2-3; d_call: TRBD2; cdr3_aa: CASSLNPSGVRDTQYF; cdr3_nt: TGCGCCAGCAGCTTGAACCCTAGCGGGGTGAGGGATACGCAGTATTTT
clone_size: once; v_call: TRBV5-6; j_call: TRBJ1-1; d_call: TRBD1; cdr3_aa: CASSLAAGYRGTEAFF; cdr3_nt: TGTGCCAGCAGCTTGGCGGCTGGATACAGGGGCACTGAAGCTTTCTTT
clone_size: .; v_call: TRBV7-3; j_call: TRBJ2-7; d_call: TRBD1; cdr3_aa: CASSFLGTGDAYEQYF; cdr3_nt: TGTGCCAGCAGCTTTCTCGGGACAGGGGACGCCTACGAGCAGTACTTC
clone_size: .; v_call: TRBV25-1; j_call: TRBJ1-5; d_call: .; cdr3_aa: CASSAGQTGGPQHF; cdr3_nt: TGTGCCAGCAGTGCCGGACAGACCGGCGGGCCCCAGCATTTT
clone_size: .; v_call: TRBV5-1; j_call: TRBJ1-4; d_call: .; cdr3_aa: CASSNSPVTNEKLFF; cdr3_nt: TGCGCCAGCAGCAATTCACCGGTAACTAATGAAAAACTGTTTTTT
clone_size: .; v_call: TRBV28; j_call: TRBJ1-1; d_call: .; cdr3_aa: CATQTATNTEAFF; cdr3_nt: TGTGCCACCCAGACAGCAACGAACACTGAAGCTTTCTTT
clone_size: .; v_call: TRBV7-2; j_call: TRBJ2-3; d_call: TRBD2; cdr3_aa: CASSLGASGSPDTQYF; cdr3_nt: TGTGCCAGCAGCTTAGGGGCTAGCGGGTCCCCAGATACGCAGTATTTT
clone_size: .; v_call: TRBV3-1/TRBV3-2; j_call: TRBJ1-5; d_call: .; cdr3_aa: CASSHRVPLGQPQHF; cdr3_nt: TGTGCCAGCAGCCACAGGGTCCCCTTGGGGCAGCCCCAGCATTTT
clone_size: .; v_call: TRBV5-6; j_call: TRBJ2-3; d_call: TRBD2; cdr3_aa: CASSPTAASGSSDTQYF; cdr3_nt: TGTGCCAGCAGCCCCACGGCGGCTAGCGGGAGCTCGGATACGCAGTATTTT
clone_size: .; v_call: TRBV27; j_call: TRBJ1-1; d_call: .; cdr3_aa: CASQRGTEAFF; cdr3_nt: TGTGCCAGCCAGAGGGGGACTGAAGCTTTCTTT
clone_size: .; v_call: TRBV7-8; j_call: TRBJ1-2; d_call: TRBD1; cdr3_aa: CASSQTHRGGVDYGYTF; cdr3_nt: TGTGCCAGCAGCCAAACCCACAGGGGGGGCGTTGACTATGGCTACACCTTC
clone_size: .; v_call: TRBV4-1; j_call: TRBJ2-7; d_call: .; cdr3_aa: CASSQDPAGVGYEQYF; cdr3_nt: TGCGCCAGCAGCCAAGATCCCGCAGGGGTGGGCTACGAGCAGTACTTC
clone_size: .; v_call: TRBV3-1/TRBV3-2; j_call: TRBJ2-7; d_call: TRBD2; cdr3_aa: CASSGTSGSYEQYF; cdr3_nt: TGTGCCAGCAGCGGGACTAGCGGATCCTACGAGCAGTACTTC
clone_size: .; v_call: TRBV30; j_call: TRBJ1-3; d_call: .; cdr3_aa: CAWSPQGDTIYF; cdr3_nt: TGTGCCTGGAGTCCCCAGGGTGACACCATATATTTT
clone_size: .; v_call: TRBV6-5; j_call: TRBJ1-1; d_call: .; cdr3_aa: CASSWGGANTEAFF; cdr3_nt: TGTGCCAGCTCGTGGGGGGGAGCGAACACTGAAGCTTTCTTT
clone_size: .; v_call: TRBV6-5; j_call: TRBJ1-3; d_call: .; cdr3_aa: CASSYSQGSTGNTIYF; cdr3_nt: TGTGCCAGCAGTTACTCCCAGGGAAGTACTGGAAACACCATATATTTT
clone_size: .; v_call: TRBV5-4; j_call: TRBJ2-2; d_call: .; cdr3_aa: CASSNDRIGTGELFF; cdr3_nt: TGTGCCAGCAGCAACGACAGGATAGGCACCGGGGAGCTGTTTTTT
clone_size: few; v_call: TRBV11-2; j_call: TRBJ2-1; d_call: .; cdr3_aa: CASSLPRGTSYNEQFF; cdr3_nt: TGTGCCAGCAGCTTGCCCCGCGGGACCTCCTACAATGAGCAGTTCTTC
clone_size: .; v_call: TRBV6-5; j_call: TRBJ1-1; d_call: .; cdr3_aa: CASSRRTVNTEAFF; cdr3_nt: TGTGCCAGCAGCCGGAGGACGGTTAACACTGAAGCTTTCTTT
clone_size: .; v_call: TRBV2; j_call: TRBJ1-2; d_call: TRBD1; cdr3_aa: CASRLQGRRNYGYTF; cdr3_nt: TGTGCCAGCAGACTACAGGGGAGGCGAAACTATGGCTACACCTTC
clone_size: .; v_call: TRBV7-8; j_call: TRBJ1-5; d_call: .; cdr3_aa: CASSTRPRGNQPQHF; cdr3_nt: TGTGCCAGCAGCACGAGACCCAGGGGTAATCAGCCCCAGCATTTT
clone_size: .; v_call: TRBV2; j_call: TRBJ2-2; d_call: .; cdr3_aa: CASSGAGRGVTGELFF; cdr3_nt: TGTGCCAGCAGTGGGGCGGGCAGGGGGGTCACCGGGGAGCTGTTTTTT
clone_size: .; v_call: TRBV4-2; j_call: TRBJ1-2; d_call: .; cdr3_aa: CASSHRDTYGYTF; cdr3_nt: TGTGCCAGCAGCCACAGGGATACCTATGGCTACACCTTC
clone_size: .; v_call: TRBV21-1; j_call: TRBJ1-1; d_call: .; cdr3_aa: CASSKEERGTEAFF; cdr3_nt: TGTGCCAGCAGCAAAGAAGAAAGGGGCACTGAAGCTTTCTTT